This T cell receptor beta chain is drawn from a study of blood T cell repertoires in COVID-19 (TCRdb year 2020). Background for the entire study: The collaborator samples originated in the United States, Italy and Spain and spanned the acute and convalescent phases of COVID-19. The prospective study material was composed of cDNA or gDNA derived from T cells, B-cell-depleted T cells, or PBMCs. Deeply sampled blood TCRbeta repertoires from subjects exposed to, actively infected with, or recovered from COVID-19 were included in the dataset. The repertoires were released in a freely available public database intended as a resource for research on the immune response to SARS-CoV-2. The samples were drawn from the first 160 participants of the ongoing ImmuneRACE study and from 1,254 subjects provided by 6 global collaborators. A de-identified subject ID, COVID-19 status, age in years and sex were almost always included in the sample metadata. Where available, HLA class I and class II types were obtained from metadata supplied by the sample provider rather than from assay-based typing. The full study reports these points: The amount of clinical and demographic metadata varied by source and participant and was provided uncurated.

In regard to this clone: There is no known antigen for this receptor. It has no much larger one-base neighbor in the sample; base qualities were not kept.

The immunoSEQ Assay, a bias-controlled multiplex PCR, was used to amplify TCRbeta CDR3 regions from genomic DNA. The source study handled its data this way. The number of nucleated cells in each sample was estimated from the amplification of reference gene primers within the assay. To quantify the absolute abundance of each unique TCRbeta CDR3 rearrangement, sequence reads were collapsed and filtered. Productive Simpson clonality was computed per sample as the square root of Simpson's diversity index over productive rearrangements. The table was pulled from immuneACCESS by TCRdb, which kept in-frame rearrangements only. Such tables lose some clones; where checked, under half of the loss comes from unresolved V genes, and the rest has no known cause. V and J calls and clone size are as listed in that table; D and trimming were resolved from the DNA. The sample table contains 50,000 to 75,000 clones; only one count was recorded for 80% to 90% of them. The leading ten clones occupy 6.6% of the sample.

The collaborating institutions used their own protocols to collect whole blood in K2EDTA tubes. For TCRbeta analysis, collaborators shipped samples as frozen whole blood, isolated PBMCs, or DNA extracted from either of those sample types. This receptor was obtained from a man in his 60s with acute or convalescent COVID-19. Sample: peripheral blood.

The DNA is TGTGCCAGCAGCTCGACAGGGAATCAGCCCCAGCATTTT. Its product reads: CASSSTGNQPQHF. The chain joins TRBV7-2 to TRBJ1-5; 7 central bases correspond to TRBD1. The CDR1 and CDR2 encoded by the germline V gene are SGHTA and FQGNSA. From its cysteine to its phenylalanine, the CDR3 spans 13 amino acids. The sequence is cut down to CDR3 DNA, 39 bases in frame from base 1. V loses 4 bases at its end and J loses 4 bases; junction bases beyond the gene matches: 1.